The 21 T cell receptor beta chains below all came from one sample that was sequenced in a study of T cell responses to AZD1222 COVID-19 vaccine. Some clones are missing from TCRdb's copy, which holds only in-frame ones; the method was immunoSEQ multiplex PCR. Of some 180,000 clones listed, just over 90% are singletons. The sample here was peripheral blood, taken 28 days after the second AZD1222 dose. Source of these receptors: an adult who received the AZD1222 COVID-19 vaccine.

The chain couples TRBV3-1 (or the pseudogene TRBV3-2) to TRBJ2-5; D may be TRBD1 or TRBD2 (6 bases each). The germline gives CDR1 LGHDT, CDR2 YNNKEL (reference sequence). Between the trimmed V and J ends, which lost 3 bases and 4 bases, there was a span of 15 bases. This CDR3 is built from 15 residues. CDR3 in DNA: TGTGCCAGCAGCCAGGGACTGACAGGTCGAGAGACCCAGTACTTC. Its translation: CASSQGLTGRETQYF.

This clone was recorded once. The chain recombines TRBV7-9 with TRBJ1-6; 7 nucleotides align to TRBD1. The CDR3 loop spans 15 amino acids. V dropped 4 bases and J dropped 10; count of bases not matched to a gene: 10. In germline, CDR1 is SEHNR, CDR2 FQNEAQ (reference sequence). CDR3 loop: CASSYRDSGWSPLHF. The CDR3 DNA reads as TGTGCCAGCAGCTACCGGGACAGTGGTTGGTCACCCCTCCACTTT.

The rearrangement links TRBV12-3 or TRBV12-4 to TRBJ1-1; 8 bases align to TRBD1. This CDR3 is 13 amino acids long. Germline trimming cut 6 bases from V and 5 bases from J; bases unmatched to any gene: 5. The CDR3 reads CASRDRAGTEAFF. The DNA for the CDR3 is TGTGCCAGCAGGGACAGGGCTGGGACTGAAGCTTTCTTT.

The chain is built from TRBV19 and TRBJ2-7; TRBD1 or TRBD2 may be the D gene (6 bases each). Germline V gene lookup returns CDR1 LNHDA and CDR2 SQIVND (reference sequence). The CDR3 loop spans 14 amino acids. With 6 bases removed from V and 0 bases from J, the gap between germline ends came to 12 bases. The CDR3 DNA is TGTGCCAGTAGCCCCGGGGGCAGCTCCTACGAGCAGTACTTC. Its protein is CASSPGGSSYEQYF.

The rearrangement joins TRBV5-5 to TRBJ1-4, with 8 bases lining up with TRBD1. The CDR3 length is 15 residues. CDR1 is SGHKS and CDR2 is YYEKEE in the germline V gene (reference sequence). V shed 5 bases, J shed 7 bases, and the junction held 10 bases outside the gene matches. The CDR3 protein is CASSPITGGGEKLFF. Written as DNA, the CDR3 is TGTGCCAGCAGTCCGATAACAGGGGGAGGTGAAAAACTGTTTTTT.

The chain has TRBV7-2 and TRBJ2-1, with TRBD2 matching over 9 bases. The CDR3 contains 15 residues. Germline V CDR1 and CDR2: SGHTA, FQGNSA. The J segment lost 7 bases and the V segment lost 3 bases, leaving 7 bases of the junction unmatched. The CDR3, as DNA: TGTGCCAGCAGCTTGGCGGGAGGGTTAAGGAATGAGCAGTTCTTC. This gives the protein CASSLAGGLRNEQFF.

The rearrangement joins TRBV10-3 to TRBJ1-1; a weak D match, TRBD1 (6 bases). Germline values: CDR1 ENHRY, CDR2 SYGVKD. The length of the CDR3 is 13 residues. Trimming removed 2 bases at V and 11 bases at J, with 15 bases between. In nucleotides, the CDR3 is TGTGCCATCAGTGAGGAACAGGGAGGGCGGGCTTTCTTT. It specifies CAISEEQGGRAFF.

The chain links TRBV6-5 to TRBJ1-4, with 7 bases fitting TRBD1. CDR1 MNHEY and CDR2 SVGAGI come from the germline V gene. The CDR3 contains 15 residues. V was clipped by 4 bases and J by 9 bases; unmatched bases: 11. Written as DNA, the CDR3 is TGTGCCAGCAGTTTAGACAGGGAAGGCAGGAAAAAACTGTTTTTT. Translating gives CASSLDREGRKKLFF.

This clone was recorded once. CDR3 in amino acids: CASKGLAGEETQYF. The CDR3, as DNA: TGTGCCAGCAAGGGACTAGCGGGGGAAGAGACCCAGTACTTC. V usage is TRBV2 and J usage is TRBJ2-5; TRBD2 matches 14 bases. The V gene's germline CDR1 is SNHLY and CDR2 FYNNEI. The V and J ends lost 7 bases and 3 bases, in that order; junction bases with no gene match: 1. The CDR3 covers 14 residues.

This chain joins TRBV3-1 (or the pseudogene TRBV3-2) and TRBJ2-6, with TRBD2 as a possible D gene (6 bases). Trimming removed 4 bases at V and 0 bases at J, with 16 bases between. The CDR3 is 18 amino acids. Per germline, CDR1 LGHDT and CDR2 YNNKEL (reference sequence). The CDR3 nucleotides read TGTGCCAGCAGCCGAAAAATTGGGACTTCCTCTGGGGCCAACGTCCTGACTTTC. Translating gives CASSRKIGTSSGANVLTF.

The rearrangement links TRBV3-1 (or the pseudogene TRBV3-2) to TRBJ2-7; D ambiguous. Germline values: CDR1 LGHDT, CDR2 YNNKEL (reference sequence). The CDR3 has 16 amino acids. V dropped 1 base and J dropped 2 bases, with 15 bases sitting between them. The DNA of the CDR3 is TGTGCCAGCAGCCAAGCACTCGGGCCTCAGGCCTACGAGCAGTACTTC. Its translation is CASSQALGPQAYEQYF.

The rearrangement uses TRBV11-2 and TRBJ1-2; D perhaps matches TRBD1 (6 bases). CDR3 size: 14 residues. Trimming left V 5 bases short and J 6 bases short, with 16 bases between. In germline, CDR1 is SGHAT, CDR2 FQNNGV. DNA for the CDR3: TGTGCCAGCAGCCCGTACGGTAGGGGGGATGGCTACACCTTC. Amino acids: CASSPYGRGDGYTF.

The CDR3 sequence is CASSLRDRGDTQYF. The CDR3 nucleotides are TGTGCCAGCAGCCTCCGGGACAGGGGAGATACGCAGTATTTT. The rearrangement uses TRBV7-9 and TRBJ2-3; 10 nucleotides match TRBD1. V gave up 5 bases and J gave up 5 bases; unmatched junction bases: 4. There are 14 residues in the CDR3. The germline CDR1 and CDR2 sequences are SEHNR and FQNEAQ (reference sequence).

The chain has TRBV5-6 and TRBJ2-3, with 8 bases lining up with TRBD2. CDR1 and CDR2 from the germline V gene are SGHDT and YYEEEE. The V gene end was trimmed by 0 bases and the J gene end by 0 bases; junction bases not matched to a gene: 3. The CDR3 spans 16 residues. CDR3 nucleotide sequence: TGTGCCAGCAGCTTGGTTAGCGGGGCTAGCACAGATACGCAGTATTTT. It encodes CASSLVSGASTDTQYF.

The chain employs TRBV10-3 and TRBJ2-1; 10 bases are a match to TRBD1. Germline lookup yields CDR1 ENHRY and CDR2 SYGVKD. V lost 6 bases and J lost 6; bases outside the gene matches: 14. The CDR3 totals 17 residues. CDR3 residues: CAIRAGSGTGVFNEQFF. The CDR3 DNA reads as TGTGCCATCAGAGCCGGATCCGGGACAGGGGTCTTCAATGAGCAGTTCTTC.

J is TRBJ2-6 and V is TRBV18, with unresolved D. The V gene's germline CDR1 is KGHSH and CDR2 LQKENI. V was clipped by 2 bases and J by 1 base, with 9 bases between them. The CDR3 totals 16 residues. The DNA of the CDR3 is TGTGCCAGCTCACCAGTGTCCTTGTCTGGGGCCAACGTCCTGACTTTC. Protein: CASSPVSLSGANVLTF.

A few counts support this clone. The V gene is TRBV9, the J gene TRBJ1-1, with 8 bases identical to TRBD1. Per germline, CDR1 SGDLS and CDR2 YYNGEE. This CDR3 has 13 residues. V was pared by 3 bases and J by 7 bases, with 5 bases of the junction left unmatched. The CDR3 DNA reads as TGTGCCAGCAGCGCCCAGGGGGCGTATGAAGCTTTCTTT. Amino acid sequence: CASSAQGAYEAFF.

The chain is built from TRBV7-9 and TRBJ2-5; 7 nucleotides line up with TRBD2. V dropped 2 bases and J dropped 4; count of bases not matched to a gene: 7. The CDR3 extends over 15 amino acids. The germline gives CDR1 SEHNR, CDR2 FQNEAQ (reference sequence). The CDR3 spells CASSLQGGLGETQYF. The DNA for the CDR3 is TGTGCCAGCAGCTTACAGGGAGGGTTAGGAGAGACCCAGTACTTC.

This clone has more than one count but fewer than ten. The rearrangement joins TRBV11-2 to TRBJ1-1, with D tentatively TRBD1 (5 bases). V lost 5 bases to trimming and J lost 5 bases, with 9 bases between them. This CDR3 comprises 12 residues. Germline CDR1 is SGHAT and CDR2 is FQNNGV. This chain's CDR3 is CASSTGATEAFF. CDR3 sequence (DNA): TGTGCCAGCAGCACCGGGGCGACTGAAGCTTTCTTT.

Only one count was recorded for this clone. This rearrangement joins TRBV27 to TRBJ1-2; D remains unclear. This CDR3 spans 13 amino acids. The V gene's germline CDR1 is MNHEY and CDR2 SMNVEV (reference sequence). V lost 5 bases and J lost 8, with 15 bases in between. The DNA of the CDR3 is TGTGCCAGCAGTCCGGACTCCGCTGTGGGCTACACCTTC. Its protein is CASSPDSAVGYTF.

On this clone itself: A read error may account for a junction end that differs from germline. The rearrangement links TRBV6-6 to TRBJ1-1; possible D gene TRBD1, 6 bases. CDR1 is MNHNY and CDR2 is SVGAGI in the germline V gene (reference sequence). This CDR3 has 15 amino acids. The CDR3 here is CATSLGQLMNTEAFF. CDR3 DNA: TGTGCCACCAGTCTTGGACAGCTCATGAACACTGAAGCTTTCTTT.